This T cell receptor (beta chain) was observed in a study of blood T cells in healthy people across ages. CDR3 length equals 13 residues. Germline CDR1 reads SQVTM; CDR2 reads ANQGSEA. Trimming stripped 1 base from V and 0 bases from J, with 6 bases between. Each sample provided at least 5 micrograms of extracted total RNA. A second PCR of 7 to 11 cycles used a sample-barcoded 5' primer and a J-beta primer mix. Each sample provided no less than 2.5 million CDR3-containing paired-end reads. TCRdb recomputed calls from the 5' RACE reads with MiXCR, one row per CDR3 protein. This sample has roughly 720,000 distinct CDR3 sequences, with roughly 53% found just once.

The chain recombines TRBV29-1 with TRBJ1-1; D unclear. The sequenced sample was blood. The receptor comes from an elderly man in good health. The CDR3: CSVEAGLNTEAFF. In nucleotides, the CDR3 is TGCAGCGTTGAAGCAGGCCTGAACACTGAAGCTTTCTTT.